These 21 T cell receptor beta chains were all obtained from the same sample, sequenced in a study of blood T cell repertoires in COVID-19. Using immunoSEQ multiplex PCR, the repertoire was profiled, and TCRdb retains in-frame clones only, with some absent. The table has about 160,000 clones, approximately 84% seen once. Sequenced: peripheral blood. These receptors originate from a man in his sixties or seventies with acute or convalescent COVID-19.

The V and J genes are TRBV24-1 and TRBJ1-2; D is ambiguous. The V end was cut by 4 bases, the J end by 4 bases, with 3 bases between. The germline CDR1 and CDR2 sequences are KGHDR and SFDVKD. CDR3 length: 11 amino acids. The CDR3 nucleotides read TGTGCCACCAGTGACATCTATGGCTACACCTTC. This sequence encodes CATSDIYGYTF.

Many counts were recorded for this clone. The chain carries TRBV12-3 or TRBV12-4 and TRBJ2-5, with 7 bases matching TRBD1. This CDR3 has 12 residues. The V gene end was trimmed by 6 bases and the J gene end by 5 bases; junction bases not matched to a gene: 3. The CDR3 DNA reads TGTGCCAGCAGCTCCAGGGGGGAGACCCAGTACTTC. Its protein product is CASSSRGETQYF.

To note about this clone: One end of the junction varies from germline; a read error may be responsible. At the DNA level, this CDR3 is encoded by other sequences in the same sample as well. The V call is TRBV10-3, the J call TRBJ2-2, with 13 nucleotides matching TRBD2. Germline V CDR1 and CDR2: ENHRY, SYGVKD. The length of the CDR3 is 17 residues. CDR3 nucleotide sequence: TGCGCCATCAGTGATACTAGCGGGGGGGGCCAGGCCGGGGAGCTGTTTTTT. It yields the protein CAISDTSGGGQAGELFF.

The chain joins TRBV25-1 to TRBJ1-1, with a tentative D call TRBD1 (5 bases). Germline V gives CDR1 MGHDK, CDR2 SYGVNS. This CDR3 is built from 15 residues. V was pared by 3 bases and J by 8 bases, with 19 bases between. The CDR3 DNA follows: TGTGCCAGCAGTGAGGGGGGACTTGGCAGGTCGGAAGCTTTCTTT. This encodes CASSEGGLGRSEAFF.

The CDR3 sequence: CASSPPLGGTEQFF. In DNA, the CDR3 is TGTGCCAGCTCACCACCGTTAGGGGGCACTGAGCAGTTCTTC. V gene TRBV18 combines with J gene TRBJ2-1; 7 bases are shared with TRBD1. CDR3 size: 14 residues. V was pared by 0 bases and J by 9 bases, with 5 bases of the junction left unmatched. Germline loops: CDR1 KGHSH, CDR2 LQKENI.

V and J are TRBV18 and TRBJ1-6, with TRBD1 identical over 7 bases. The CDR3 contains 16 residues. The V gene end was trimmed by 6 bases and the J gene end by 0 bases; junction bases not matched to a gene: 5. Germline values: CDR1 KGHSH, CDR2 LQKENI. Written as DNA, the CDR3 is TGTGCCAGCTCTCAGACAGGGAGCTCCTATAATTCACCCCTCCACTTT. It is translated as CASSQTGSSYNSPLHF.

The chain employs TRBV6-6 and TRBJ1-1; D unclear. Trimming left V 9 bases short and J 0 bases short, with 11 bases between. This CDR3 has 13 amino acids. The germline gives CDR1 MNHNY, CDR2 SVGAGI (reference sequence). The CDR3 sequence: CASQRTMNTEAFF. The CDR3 DNA follows: TGTGCCAGTCAGCGGACTATGAACACTGAAGCTTTCTTT.

The chain recombines TRBV5-1 with TRBJ2-1; 9 bases agree with TRBD1. With V trimmed by 0 bases and J by 10 bases, 11 bases remained unmatched. The CDR3 extends over 16 amino acids. Germline V gene data show CDR1 as SGHRS and CDR2 as YFSETQ. As DNA, the CDR3 is TGCGCCAGCAGCTTGGCGGGGGACAGGGTTCTAGGGGAGCAGTTCTTC. Translated: CASSLAGDRVLGEQFF.

The J gene is TRBJ2-5, the V gene TRBV10-3; TRBD1 matches at 7 bases. The CDR3 consists of 14 residues. Looked up from germline, CDR1 is ENHRY and CDR2 is SYGVKD. The ends lost 10 bases at V and 5 bases at J; junction bases unmatched: 13. CDR3 in amino acids: CATSVGTVIETQYF. DNA of the CDR3: TGTGCCACCTCAGTCGGGACAGTCATTGAGACCCAGTACTTC.

This rearrangement joins TRBV5-8 to TRBJ2-3; 11 bases line up with TRBD2. V lost 2 bases to trimming and J lost 1 base; unmatched junction nucleotides: 0. This CDR3 comprises 15 residues. Germline V gene data show CDR1 as SGHTS and CDR2 as YDEGEE. In DNA form, the CDR3 reads TGTGCCAGCAGCTTTAGCGGGAGGGGCACAGATACGCAGTATTTT. This codes for CASSFSGRGTDTQYF.

The chain carries TRBV6-5 and TRBJ2-7, with 12 bases that match TRBD2. Germline values: CDR1 MNHEY, CDR2 SVGAGI. The CDR3 is made up of 14 amino acids. V lost 6 bases to trimming and J lost 2 bases; unmatched junction nucleotides: 2. In DNA, the CDR3 is TGTGCCAGCAGCCGACTAGCGGGAGCCTACGAGCAGTACTTC. It specifies CASSRLAGAYEQYF.

V gene TRBV19 combines with J gene TRBJ2-1; D uncertain. V lost 7 bases, J lost 2 bases, and 15 bases lay in between. Looked up from germline, CDR1 is LNHDA and CDR2 is SQIVND (reference sequence). This CDR3 is built from 15 residues. CDR3 sequence: CASTLGAAPYNEQFF. Here the CDR3 DNA reads TGTGCCAGTACCCTGGGCGCCGCACCCTACAATGAGCAGTTCTTC.

Only a few counts were recorded for this clone. The rearrangement links TRBV12-3 or TRBV12-4 to TRBJ2-7, with D perhaps TRBD1 (6 bases). The CDR3 is 13 amino acids. Trimming took off 2 bases at V and 2 bases at J, with 7 bases between the two ends. The CDR3 reads CASSLRTAYEQYF. In nucleotides, the CDR3 is TGTGCCAGCAGTTTAAGGACAGCCTACGAGCAGTACTTC.

The chain recombines TRBV3-1 (or the pseudogene TRBV3-2) with TRBJ1-2; 7 nucleotides agree with TRBD1. Germline CDR1 is LGHDT and CDR2 is YNNKEL (reference sequence). J lost 4 bases, V lost 3 bases, and 11 bases had no gene match. CDR3 length equals 16 residues. CDR3: CASSHPLTGLGYGYTF. For the CDR3, the DNA is TGTGCCAGCAGCCACCCCCTGACAGGGTTGGGCTATGGCTACACCTTC.

The chain is built from TRBV10-1 and TRBJ2-3; 10 positions agree with TRBD1. In germline, CDR1 is WNHNN, CDR2 SYGVQD (reference sequence). V lost 4 bases to trimming and J lost 3 bases; unmatched junction nucleotides: 1. This CDR3 comprises 14 residues. CDR3 sequence (DNA): TGCGCCAGCAGTGGGGACAGGGGAACAGATACGCAGTATTTT. The encoded protein is CASSGDRGTDTQYF.

This clone was found a few times. The chain is built from TRBV6-1 and TRBJ1-5; 9 positions match TRBD1. Germline assignment: CDR1 MNHNS and CDR2 SASEGT. Trimming at V came to 2 bases and at J to 5 bases, leaving 4 bases not matched to a gene. This CDR3 contains 15 residues. This chain's CDR3 is CASSERGQGHQPQHF. The CDR3 bases are TGTGCCAGCAGTGAAAGGGGACAGGGCCATCAGCCCCAGCATTTT.

J is TRBJ1-4 and V is TRBV27, with D tentatively TRBD1 (6 bases). The germline V gene encodes CDR1 MNHEY and CDR2 SMNVEV (reference sequence). The CDR3 sequence is 14 residues long. Trimming removed 2 bases at V and 10 bases at J, with 14 bases between. This chain's CDR3 is CASSLGQSTGKLFF. The CDR3 DNA follows: TGTGCCAGCAGTTTAGGACAGTCGACGGGAAAACTGTTTTTT.

In its sample, this clone was seen many times. V usage is TRBV6-4 and J usage is TRBJ1-4; 7 nucleotides align to TRBD1. The CDR3 is 17 residues long. Germline V gene sequence: CDR1 MRHNA, CDR2 SNTAGT. Trimming removed 7 bases from V and 5 bases from J; junction bases left unmatched: 16. CDR3 nucleotide sequence: TGTGCCAGCAACCTGCCTCCGACCGGGACAGAGAATGAAAAACTGTTTTTT. It codes for CASNLPPTGTENEKLFF.

The rearrangement uses TRBV7-9 and TRBJ1-2, with TRBD1 matching 7 bases. The CDR3 has 14 amino acids. J gave up 8 bases and V 8 bases, and 14 bases lay outside the gene matches. The germline V gene encodes CDR1 SEHNR and CDR2 FQNEAQ (reference sequence). CDR3 coding DNA: TGTGCCAGCCGACAGGGCGGAATTATGGGAGGCTACACCTTC. Translation: CASRQGGIMGGYTF.

The chain uses TRBV18 and TRBJ1-1, with 9 bases that match TRBD1. CDR1 is KGHSH and CDR2 is LQKENI in the germline V gene. This CDR3 is 18 amino acids long. Trimming at V came to 3 bases and at J to 1 base, leaving 12 bases not matched to a gene. CDR3 nucleotides: TGTGCCAGCTCACCCCGGACAGGGGCTCTCTTAGGGAACACTGAAGCTTTCTTT. Translation: CASSPRTGALLGNTEAFF.

The rearrangement links TRBV9 to TRBJ1-2; perhaps TRBD1 as D (6 bases). The CDR3 length is 12 residues. Germline loops: CDR1 SGDLS, CDR2 YYNGEE. V was trimmed by 2 bases and J by 8 bases, leaving 10 bases between them. The CDR3 nucleotides read TGTGCCAGCAGCGTGACAGGTGACGGCTACACCTTC. Amino acids: CASSVTGDGYTF.